Following are 19 T cell receptor beta chains from one sample sequenced in a study of T-cell reconstitution after alpha-beta-depleted transplantation in children. The authors prepared the TCRbeta library with unique molecular identifiers. TCRdb processed the PCR reads anew with MiXCR; each CDR3 protein has one entry. In the table there are about 400,000 distinct CDR3 sequences, about 16% of which are singletons. The starting material was PBMCs, mostly from graft donor cells, obtained 360 days after TCRalphabeta/CD19-depleted stem cell transplant. Source of these receptors: a boy younger than two who had a stem cell transplant for Wiskott-Aldrich syndrome, so the T cells may come from the graft donor.

This chain links TRBV5-1 with TRBJ1-1; 7 bases are a match to TRBD1. The CDR3 consists of 13 residues. The germline V gene encodes CDR1 SGHRS and CDR2 YFSETQ. The V segment lost 1 base and the J segment 4 bases; nucleotides outside the gene matches: 1. CDR3 coding DNA: TGCGCCAGCAGCTTGCCAGGGGGCACTGAAGCTTTCTTT. Encoded protein: CASSLPGGTEAFF.

The CDR3 DNA reads TGTGCCAGCAGCTTGTCCTTAGCTAGGAGCTCCTACAATGAGCAGTTCTTC. Protein sequence: CASSLSLARSSYNEQFF. This sequence joins TRBV5-5 and TRBJ2-1; D gene ambiguous. The germline gives CDR1 SGHKS, CDR2 YYEKEE (reference sequence). Trimming shortened V by 1 base and J by 0 bases, and 14 bases separated the two germline ends. The CDR3 loop spans 17 amino acids.

The rearrangement uses TRBV28 and TRBJ2-1, with TRBD2 matching over 11 bases. Trimming cost V 6 bases and J 4 bases; bases outside gene matches: 5. CDR3 size: 15 residues. The germline CDR1 and CDR2 sequences are MDHEN and SYDVKM. This CDR3 reads CASSRSSGGYNEQFF. DNA for the CDR3: TGTGCCAGCAGCCGCTCTAGCGGGGGGTACAATGAGCAGTTCTTC. The full variable domain, rest sourced from reference TRBV28 and TRBJ2-1, is DVKVTQSSRYLVKRTGEKVFLECVQDMDHENMFWYRQDPGLGLRLIYFSYDVKMKEKGDIPEGYSVSREKKERFSLILESASTNQTSMYLCASSRSSGGYNEQFFGPGTRLTVL.

This clonotype was seen a handful of times. The chain has TRBV6-5 and TRBJ2-1; tentative D call: TRBD1 (5 bases). The CDR3 length is 15 residues. V was cut by 2 bases and J by 3 bases, with 11 bases left in between. Germline assignment: CDR1 MNHEY and CDR2 SVGAGI. CDR3 DNA sequence: TGTGCCAGCAGTTACAAAGGCAGGGACTACAATGAGCAGTTCTTC. Protein: CASSYKGRDYNEQFF.

The rearrangement links TRBV20-1 to TRBJ2-7; 8 bases agree with TRBD2. This CDR3 comprises 17 residues. Trimming cost V 4 bases and J 10 bases; bases outside gene matches: 24. Germline V gene data show CDR1 as DFQATT and CDR2 as SNEGSKA (reference sequence). Here the CDR3 reads CSANPPRVLGLVPTQYF. The CDR3 DNA is TGCAGTGCTAATCCCCCGAGGGTTTTGGGACTAGTCCCTACCCAGTACTTC.

The rearrangement links TRBV11-2 to TRBJ1-2; 7 nucleotides line up with TRBD1. Germline trimming cut 0 bases from V and 3 bases from J; bases unmatched to any gene: 7. CDR3 length: 16 residues. From germline, CDR1 is SGHAT and CDR2 FQNNGV. The CDR3 sequence: CASSLDGDSFDYGYTF. DNA for the CDR3: TGTGCCAGCAGCTTAGATGGGGACAGCTTTGACTATGGCTACACCTTC.

The genes are TRBV18 and TRBJ2-5; 8 bases are a match to TRBD1. The V segment lost 3 bases and the J segment 2 bases; nucleotides outside the gene matches: 5. CDR1 and CDR2 from the germline V gene are KGHSH and LQKENI. The CDR3 loop spans 15 amino acids. The CDR3 is CASSPTRGRQETQYF. CDR3 coding DNA: TGTGCCAGCTCACCGACCAGGGGGCGGCAAGAGACCCAGTACTTC.

This clonotype has more than one count but fewer than ten. V usage is TRBV20-1 and J usage is TRBJ2-1; TRBD2 matches at 14 bases. CDR3 length equals 19 residues. V shed 0 bases and J 4 bases; nucleotides not matched to a gene: 11. Per the germline V gene, CDR1 is DFQATT and CDR2 is SNEGSKA (reference sequence). In DNA form, the CDR3 reads TGCAGTGCTAGAGATCTCCGACTAGCGGGGGGGCTTGCGTACAATGAGCAGTTCTTC. Translated: CSARDLRLAGGLAYNEQFF.

V gene TRBV27 combines with J gene TRBJ2-1; D call uncertain. Per germline, CDR1 MNHEY and CDR2 SMNVEV (reference sequence). Trimming removed 3 bases from V and 2 bases from J, with 14 bases in between. The CDR3 extends over 16 amino acids. CDR3 loop: CASSFYPGRTYNEQFF. CDR3 nucleotides: TGTGCCAGCAGTTTTTACCCAGGCCGAACCTACAATGAGCAGTTCTTC.

The chain has TRBV2 and TRBJ2-7; 10 nucleotides align to TRBD1. Germline V gene data show CDR1 as SNHLY and CDR2 as FYNNEI. This CDR3 is 14 amino acids long. V lost 7 bases to trimming and J lost 6 bases; unmatched junction nucleotides: 9. The CDR3 region has the DNA TGTGCCAGCACCCGCCGGGACAGGGGACGCGAGCAGTACTTC. As protein: CASTRRDRGREQYF.

V and J are TRBV29-1 and TRBJ2-7; 9 positions agree with TRBD1. Germline V gene sequence: CDR1 SQVTM, CDR2 ANQGSEA. With V trimmed by 7 bases and J by 3 bases, 7 bases remained unmatched. CDR3 length: 13 residues. The chain's CDR3 is CSATGTGFYEQYF. For the CDR3, the DNA is TGCAGCGCCACCGGGACAGGGTTCTACGAGCAGTACTTC.

The chain uses TRBV7-2 and TRBJ2-5, with 9 bases fitting TRBD2. The germline CDR1 and CDR2 sequences are SGHTA and FQGNSA. The CDR3 consists of 13 residues. Unmatched junction bases numbered 5, after V lost 5 bases and J lost 7 bases. The CDR3 is CASSRLAVGTQYF. The CDR3 DNA reads TGTGCCAGCAGCAGACTAGCGGTTGGGACCCAGTACTTC.

The CDR3 nucleotides are TGTGCCAGCAGTCCGAATGGACTAGCGGATGAGCAGTTCTTC. This codes for CASSPNGLADEQFF. The chain combines TRBV28 with TRBJ2-1, with 10 bases that match TRBD2. The V gene's germline CDR1 is MDHEN and CDR2 SYDVKM. V dropped 5 bases and J dropped 8; count of bases not matched to a gene: 6. CDR3 length: 14 amino acids. Drawing the rest from reference TRBV28 and TRBJ2-1, the complete variable domain is DVKVTQSSRYLVKRTGEKVFLECVQDMDHENMFWYRQDPGLGLRLIYFSYDVKMKEKGDIPEGYSVSREKKERFSLILESASTNQTSMYLCASSPNGLADEQFFGPGTRLTVL.

J is TRBJ2-7 and V is TRBV4-1; D unresolved. V was trimmed by 1 base and J by 2 bases, leaving 12 bases between them. Germline CDR1 reads MGHRA; CDR2 reads YSYEKL. The CDR3 consists of 15 residues. The DNA for the CDR3 is TGCGCCAGCAGCCAAGCAGGTTACCAACCCTACGAGCAGTACTTC. Translated: CASSQAGYQPYEQYF.

The rearrangement joins TRBV11-2 to TRBJ2-1; D perhaps matches TRBD1 (5 bases). Deletions cut 2 bases from V and 4 bases from J, with 12 bases between. Germline V gene lookup returns CDR1 SGHAT and CDR2 FQNNGV. The CDR3 runs to 15 residues. In DNA, the CDR3 is TGTGCCAGCAGCTTAATTACAGGACCTTACAATGAGCAGTTCTTC. Translated, it gives CASSLITGPYNEQFF.

The sample holds a few counts of this clonotype. V and J are TRBV5-5 and TRBJ2-7; D is ambiguous. In germline, CDR1 is SGHKS, CDR2 YYEKEE (reference sequence). The CDR3 covers 16 residues. V was trimmed by 0 bases and J by 3 bases, leaving 16 bases between them. The CDR3 nucleotides read TGTGCCAGCAGCTTGGAAGAAGACCGCATGGTCTACGAGCAGTACTTC. It codes for CASSLEEDRMVYEQYF. Looking up the rest from reference TRBV5-5 and TRBJ2-7 gives the full variable domain: DAGVTQSPTHLIKTRGQQVTLRCSPISGHKSVSWYQQVLGQGPQFIFQYYEKEERGRGNFPDRFSARQFPNYSSELNVNALLLGDSALYLCASSLEEDRMVYEQYFGPGTRLTVT.

The chain links TRBV12-3 or TRBV12-4 to TRBJ2-2; D might be TRBD1 (5 bases). The CDR3 totals 16 residues. The germline V and J ends were trimmed by 4 bases and 5 bases, with 17 bases remaining between them. CDR3 sequence: CASSWNRPYLTGELFF. CDR3 nucleotide sequence: TGTGCCAGCAGTTGGAACAGGCCGTACTTAACCGGGGAGCTGTTTTTT.

DNA for the CDR3: TGTGCCAGTAGGTTTCGGACAGGGTCCTACGAGCAGTACTTC. This codes for CASRFRTGSYEQYF. The rearrangement joins TRBV19 to TRBJ2-7; 8 nucleotides align to TRBD1. Trimming took 6 bases from V and 1 from J; bases not matched to a gene: 5. The germline V gene has CDR1 LNHDA and CDR2 SQIVND (reference sequence). This CDR3 is 14 amino acids long.

This clonotype was found many times. The chain combines TRBV15 with TRBJ2-7, with D hard to call. Germline V gene data show CDR1 as LNHNV and CDR2 as YYDKDF (reference sequence). Trimming took 0 bases from V and 2 from J, leaving 5 bases between them. The CDR3 is 13 amino acids. The CDR3: CATSRDRPYEQYF. The CDR3 nucleotides read TGTGCCACCAGCAGAGACAGGCCCTACGAGCAGTACTTC.